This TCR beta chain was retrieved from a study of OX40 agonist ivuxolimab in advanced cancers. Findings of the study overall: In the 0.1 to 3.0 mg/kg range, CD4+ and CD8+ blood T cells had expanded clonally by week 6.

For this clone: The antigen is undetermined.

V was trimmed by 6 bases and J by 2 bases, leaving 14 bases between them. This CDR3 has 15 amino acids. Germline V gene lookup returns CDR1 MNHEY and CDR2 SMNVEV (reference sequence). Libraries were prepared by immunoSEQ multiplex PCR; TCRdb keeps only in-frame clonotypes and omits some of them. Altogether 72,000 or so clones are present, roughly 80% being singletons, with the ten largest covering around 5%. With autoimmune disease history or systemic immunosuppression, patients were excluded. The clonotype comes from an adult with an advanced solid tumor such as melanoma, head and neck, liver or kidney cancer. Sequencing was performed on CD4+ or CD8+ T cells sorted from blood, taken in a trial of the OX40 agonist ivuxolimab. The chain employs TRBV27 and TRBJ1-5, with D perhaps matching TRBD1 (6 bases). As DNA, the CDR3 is TGTGCCAGCAGAAGACACGGGGGCGGCAATCAGCCCCAGCATTTT. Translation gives CASRRHGGGNQPQHF.